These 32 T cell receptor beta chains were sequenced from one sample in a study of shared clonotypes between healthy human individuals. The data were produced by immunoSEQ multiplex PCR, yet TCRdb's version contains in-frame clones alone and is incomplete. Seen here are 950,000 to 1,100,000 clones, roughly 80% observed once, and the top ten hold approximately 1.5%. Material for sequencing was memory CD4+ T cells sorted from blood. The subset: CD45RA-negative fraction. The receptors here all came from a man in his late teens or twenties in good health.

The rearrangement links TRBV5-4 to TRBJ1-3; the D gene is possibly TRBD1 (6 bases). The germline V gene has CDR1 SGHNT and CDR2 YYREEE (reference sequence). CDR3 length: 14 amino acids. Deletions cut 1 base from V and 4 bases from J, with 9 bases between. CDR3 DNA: TGTGCCAGCAGCTTGACAGGGATAGGAAACACCATATATTTT. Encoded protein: CASSLTGIGNTIYF.

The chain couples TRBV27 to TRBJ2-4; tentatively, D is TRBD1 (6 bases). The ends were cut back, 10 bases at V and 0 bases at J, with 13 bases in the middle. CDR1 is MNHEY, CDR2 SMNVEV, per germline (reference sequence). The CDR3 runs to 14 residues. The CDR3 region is CATRTVLAKNIQYF. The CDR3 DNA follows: TGTGCCACCCGGACAGTCTTAGCCAAAAACATTCAGTACTTC.

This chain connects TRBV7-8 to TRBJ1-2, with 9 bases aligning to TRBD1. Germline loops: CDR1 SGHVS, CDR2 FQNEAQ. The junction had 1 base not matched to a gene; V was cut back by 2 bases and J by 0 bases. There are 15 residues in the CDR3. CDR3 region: CASSLRTGANYGYTF. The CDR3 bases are TGTGCCAGCAGCTTACGGACAGGGGCTAACTATGGCTACACCTTC.

The CDR3 region is CASSTGGGTARGYNEQFF. CDR3 DNA: TGTGCCAGCAGCACGGGTGGCGGGACAGCACGAGGATACAATGAGCAGTTCTTC. The chain couples TRBV11-2 to TRBJ2-1, with a weak D call TRBD1 (7 bases). Trimming shortened V by 5 bases and J by 4 bases, and 24 bases separated the two germline ends. CDR3 length: 18 residues. Germline-derived CDR1 and CDR2 are SGHAT and FQNNGV.

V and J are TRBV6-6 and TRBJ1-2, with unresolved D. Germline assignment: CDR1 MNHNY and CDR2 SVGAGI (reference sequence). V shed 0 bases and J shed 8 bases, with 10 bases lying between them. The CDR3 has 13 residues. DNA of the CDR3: TGTGCCAGCAGTTACTCGGCTGCGCGGGGCTACACCTTC. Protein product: CASSYSAARGYTF.

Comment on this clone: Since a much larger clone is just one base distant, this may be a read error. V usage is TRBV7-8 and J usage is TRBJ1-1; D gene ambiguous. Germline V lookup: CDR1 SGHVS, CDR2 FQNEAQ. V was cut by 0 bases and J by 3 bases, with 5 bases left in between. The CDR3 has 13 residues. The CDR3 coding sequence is TGTGCCAGCAGCTTAGCGGGTTACACTGAAGCTTTCTTT. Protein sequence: CASSLAGYTEAFF.

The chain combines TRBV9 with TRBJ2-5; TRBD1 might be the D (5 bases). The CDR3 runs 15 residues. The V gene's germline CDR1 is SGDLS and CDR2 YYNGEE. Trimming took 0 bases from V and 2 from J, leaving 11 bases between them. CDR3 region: CASSVVGAGQETQYF. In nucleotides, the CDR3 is TGTGCCAGCAGCGTAGTAGGGGCCGGGCAAGAGACCCAGTACTTC. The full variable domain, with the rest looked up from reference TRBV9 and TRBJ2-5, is DSGVTQTPKHLITATGQRVTLRCSPRSGDLSVYWYQQSLDQGLQFLIQYYNGEERAKGNILERFSAQQFPDLHSELNLSSLELGDSALYFCASSVVGAGQETQYFGPGTRLLVL.

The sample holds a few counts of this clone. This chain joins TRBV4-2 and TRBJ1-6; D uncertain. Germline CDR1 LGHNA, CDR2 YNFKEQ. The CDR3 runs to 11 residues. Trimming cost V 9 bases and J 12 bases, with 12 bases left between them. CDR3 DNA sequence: TGTGCCAGTCGCCACAGAGAACCCCTCCACTTT. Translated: CASRHREPLHF.

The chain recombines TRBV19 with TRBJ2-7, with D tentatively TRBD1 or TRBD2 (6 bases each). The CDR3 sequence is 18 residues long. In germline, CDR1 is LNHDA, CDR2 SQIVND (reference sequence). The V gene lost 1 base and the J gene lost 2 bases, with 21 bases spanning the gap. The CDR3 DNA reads TGTGCCAGTAGTATAGGGCCCCCGGGTCAGGGGAGGCCCTACGAGCAGTACTTC. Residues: CASSIGPPGQGRPYEQYF.

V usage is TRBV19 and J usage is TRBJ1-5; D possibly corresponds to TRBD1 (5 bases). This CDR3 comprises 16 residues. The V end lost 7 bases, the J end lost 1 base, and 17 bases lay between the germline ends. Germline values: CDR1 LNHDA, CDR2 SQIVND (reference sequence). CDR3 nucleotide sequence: TGTGCCAGTACCGATAAAGGCAGGGCAAGCAATCAGCCCCAGCATTTT. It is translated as CASTDKGRASNQPQHF.

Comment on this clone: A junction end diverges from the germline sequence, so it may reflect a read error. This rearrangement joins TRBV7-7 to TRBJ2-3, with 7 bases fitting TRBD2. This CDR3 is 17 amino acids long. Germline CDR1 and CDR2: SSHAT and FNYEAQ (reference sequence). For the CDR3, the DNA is TGTGCTAGCAGCTTAGCGGGCCAAGACGTCAGCACAGATACGCAGTATTTT. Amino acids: CASSLAGQDVSTDTQYF.

The CDR3 region has the DNA TGTGCCAGCAGCCAAGAAAGGGGGCAGATTAATTCACCCCTCCACTTT. Translated, it gives CASSQERGQINSPLHF. The rearrangement links TRBV14 to TRBJ1-6, with 7 nucleotides matching TRBD1. V gave up 0 bases and J gave up 6 bases; unmatched junction bases: 5. CDR3 length: 16 residues. Germline V gene data show CDR1 as SGHDN and CDR2 as FVKESK.

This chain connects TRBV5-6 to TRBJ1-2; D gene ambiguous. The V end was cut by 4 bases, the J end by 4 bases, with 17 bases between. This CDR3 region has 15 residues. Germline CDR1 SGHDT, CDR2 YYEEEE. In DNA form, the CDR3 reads TGTGCCAGCAGCCCCACCACAATTTCCTCCTATGGCTACACCTTC. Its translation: CASSPTTISSYGYTF. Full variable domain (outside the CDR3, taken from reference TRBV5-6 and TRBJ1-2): DAGVTQSPTHLIKTRGQQVTLRCSPKSGHDTVSWYQQALGQGPQFIFQYYEEEERQRGNFPDRFSGHQFPNYSSELNVNALLLGDSALYLCASSPTTISSYGYTFGSGTRLTVV.

The DNA of the CDR3 is TGTGCCAGCAGCTTAGTGACTAAGAACACCGGGGAGCTGTTTTTT. Translated, it gives CASSLVTKNTGELFF. The chain recombines TRBV11-2 with TRBJ2-2; D is perhaps TRBD2 (5 bases). CDR1 and CDR2 from the germline V gene are SGHAT and FQNNGV. The length of the CDR3 is 15 residues. V lost 1 base and J 1 base, leaving 7 bases between the germline ends. The full variable domain, its missing parts supplied by reference TRBV11-2 and TRBJ2-2, is EAGVAQSPRYKIIEKRQSVAFWCNPISGHATLYWYQQILGQGPKLLIQFQNNGVVDDSQLPKDRFSAERLKGVDSTLKIQPAKLEDSAVYLCASSLVTKNTGELFFGEGSRLTVL.

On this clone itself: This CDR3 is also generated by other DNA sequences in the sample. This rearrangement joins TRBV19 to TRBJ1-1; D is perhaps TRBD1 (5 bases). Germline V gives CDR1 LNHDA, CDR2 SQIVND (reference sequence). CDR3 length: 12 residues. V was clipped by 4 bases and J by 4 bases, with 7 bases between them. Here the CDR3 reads CASSKRGTEAFF. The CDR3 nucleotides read TGTGCCAGTAGTAAAAGGGGCACTGAAGCTTTCTTT.

The CDR3 loop is CASSLESGQGVQQYF. Written as DNA, the CDR3 is TGTGCCAGCAGCTTGGAATCGGGACAGGGCGTGCAGCAGTACTTC. V usage is TRBV5-8 and J usage is TRBJ2-7; TRBD1 aligns across 9 bases. CDR3 length: 15 residues. J was trimmed by 8 bases and V by 0 bases; bases with no gene match: 9. CDR1 and CDR2 from the germline V gene are SGHTS and YDEGEE.

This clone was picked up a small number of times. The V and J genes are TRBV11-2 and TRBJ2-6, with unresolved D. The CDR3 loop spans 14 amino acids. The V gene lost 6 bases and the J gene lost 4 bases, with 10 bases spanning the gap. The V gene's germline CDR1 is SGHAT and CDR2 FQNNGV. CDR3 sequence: CASRATGGANVLTF. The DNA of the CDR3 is TGTGCCAGCAGGGCCACGGGCGGGGCCAACGTCCTGACTTTC.

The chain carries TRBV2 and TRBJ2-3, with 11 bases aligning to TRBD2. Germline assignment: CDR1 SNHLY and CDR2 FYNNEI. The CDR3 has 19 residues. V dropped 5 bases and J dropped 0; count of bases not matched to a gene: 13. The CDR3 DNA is TGTGCCAGCAGTAAAACTAGCGGGGGCCCCCTTTTGAGCACAGATACGCAGTATTTT. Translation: CASSKTSGGPLLSTDTQYF.

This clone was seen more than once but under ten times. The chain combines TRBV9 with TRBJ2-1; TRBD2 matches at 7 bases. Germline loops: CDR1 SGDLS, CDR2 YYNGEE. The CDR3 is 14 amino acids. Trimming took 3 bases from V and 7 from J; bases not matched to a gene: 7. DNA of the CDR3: TGTGCCAGCAGCGCCTCTCTAGCGGTGAATGAGCAGTTCTTC. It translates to CASSASLAVNEQFF.

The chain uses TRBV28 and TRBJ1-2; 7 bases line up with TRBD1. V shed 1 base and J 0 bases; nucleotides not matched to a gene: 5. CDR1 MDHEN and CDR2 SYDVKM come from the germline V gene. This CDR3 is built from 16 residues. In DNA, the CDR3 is TGTGCCAGCAGTTTATTGACAGGGACAGCTAACTATGGCTACACCTTC. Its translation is CASSLLTGTANYGYTF.

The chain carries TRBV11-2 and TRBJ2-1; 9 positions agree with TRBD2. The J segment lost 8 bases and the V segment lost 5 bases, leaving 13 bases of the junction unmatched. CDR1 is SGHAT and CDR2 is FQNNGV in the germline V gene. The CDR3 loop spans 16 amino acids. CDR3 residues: CASSLGRGRAGYEQFF. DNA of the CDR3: TGTGCCAGCAGCCTTGGGCGCGGGAGGGCCGGATATGAGCAGTTCTTC.

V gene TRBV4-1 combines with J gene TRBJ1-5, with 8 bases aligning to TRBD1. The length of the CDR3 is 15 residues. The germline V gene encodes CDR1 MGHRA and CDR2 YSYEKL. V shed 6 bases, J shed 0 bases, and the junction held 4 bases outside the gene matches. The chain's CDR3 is CASRRTGNSNQPQHF. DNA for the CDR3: TGCGCCAGCAGACGGACAGGGAATAGCAATCAGCCCCAGCATTTT.

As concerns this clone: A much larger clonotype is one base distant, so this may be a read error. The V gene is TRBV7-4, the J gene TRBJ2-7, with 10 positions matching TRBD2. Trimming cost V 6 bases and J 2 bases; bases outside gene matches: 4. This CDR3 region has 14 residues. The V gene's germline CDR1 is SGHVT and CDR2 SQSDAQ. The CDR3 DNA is TGTGCCAGCAGTTTGACTAGCGGGCCCTACGAGCAGTACTTC. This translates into CASSLTSGPYEQYF. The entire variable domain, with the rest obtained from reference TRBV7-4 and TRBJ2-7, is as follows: GAGVSQSPRYKVAKRGRDVALRCDSISGHVTLYWYRQTLGQGSEVLTYSQSDAQRDKSGRPSGRFSAERPERSVSTLKIQRTEQGDSAVYLCASSLTSGPYEQYFGPGTRLTVT.

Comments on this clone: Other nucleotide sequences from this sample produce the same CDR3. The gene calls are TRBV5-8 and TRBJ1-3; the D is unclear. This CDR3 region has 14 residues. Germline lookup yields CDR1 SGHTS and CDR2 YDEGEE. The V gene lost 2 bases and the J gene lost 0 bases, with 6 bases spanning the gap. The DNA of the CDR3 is TGTGCCAGCAGCTTTAGGGACTCTGGAAACACCATATATTTT. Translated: CASSFRDSGNTIYF.

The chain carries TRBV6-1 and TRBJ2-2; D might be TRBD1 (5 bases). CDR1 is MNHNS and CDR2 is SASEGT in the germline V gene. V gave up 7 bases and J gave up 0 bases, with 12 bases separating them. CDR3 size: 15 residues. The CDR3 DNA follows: TGTGCCAGCATGGGTGCAGGGCCGAACACCGGGGAGCTGTTTTTT. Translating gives CASMGAGPNTGELFF.

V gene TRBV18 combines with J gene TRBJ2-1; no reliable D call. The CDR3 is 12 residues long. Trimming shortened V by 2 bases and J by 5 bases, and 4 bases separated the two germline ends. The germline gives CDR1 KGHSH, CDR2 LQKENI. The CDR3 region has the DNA TGTGCCAGCTCACCATTTAACAATGAGCAGTTCTTC. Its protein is CASSPFNNEQFF.

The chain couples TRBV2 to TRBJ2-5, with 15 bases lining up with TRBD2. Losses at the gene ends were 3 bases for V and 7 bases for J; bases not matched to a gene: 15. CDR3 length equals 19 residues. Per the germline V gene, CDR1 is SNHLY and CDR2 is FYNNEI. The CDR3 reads CASSDVTGPGLAGGLTQYF. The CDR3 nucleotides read TGTGCCAGCAGTGATGTGACAGGGCCTGGACTAGCGGGGGGGTTGACCCAGTACTTC.

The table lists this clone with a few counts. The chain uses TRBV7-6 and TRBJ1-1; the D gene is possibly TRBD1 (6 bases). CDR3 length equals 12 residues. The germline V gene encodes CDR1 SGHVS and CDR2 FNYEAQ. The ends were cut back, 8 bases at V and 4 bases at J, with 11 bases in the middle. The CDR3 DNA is TGTGCCAGCGGCGACAGGCCCACTGAAGCTTTCTTT. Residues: CASGDRPTEAFF. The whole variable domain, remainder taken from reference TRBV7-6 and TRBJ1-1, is GAGVSQSPRYKVTKRGQDVALRCDPISGHVSLYWYRQALGQGPEFLTYFNYEAQQDKSGLPNDRFSAERPEGSISTLTIQRTEQRDSAMYRCASGDRPTEAFFGQGTRLTVV.

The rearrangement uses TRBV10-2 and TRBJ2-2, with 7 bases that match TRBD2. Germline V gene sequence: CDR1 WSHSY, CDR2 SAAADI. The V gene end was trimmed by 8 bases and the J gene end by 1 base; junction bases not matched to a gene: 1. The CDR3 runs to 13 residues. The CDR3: CASGGENTGELFF. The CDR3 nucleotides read TGCGCCAGCGGGGGGGAGAACACCGGGGAGCTGTTTTTT.

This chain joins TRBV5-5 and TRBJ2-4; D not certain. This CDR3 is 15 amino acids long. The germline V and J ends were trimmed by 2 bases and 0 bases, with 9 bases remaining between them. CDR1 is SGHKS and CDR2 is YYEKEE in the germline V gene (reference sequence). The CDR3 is CASSLVLLAKNIQYF. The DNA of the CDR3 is TGTGCCAGCAGCTTAGTGCTTTTAGCCAAAAACATTCAGTACTTC. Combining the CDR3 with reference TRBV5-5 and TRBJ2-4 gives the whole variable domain DAGVTQSPTHLIKTRGQQVTLRCSPISGHKSVSWYQQVLGQGPQFIFQYYEKEERGRGNFPDRFSARQFPNYSSELNVNALLLGDSALYLCASSLVLLAKNIQYFGAGTRLSVL.

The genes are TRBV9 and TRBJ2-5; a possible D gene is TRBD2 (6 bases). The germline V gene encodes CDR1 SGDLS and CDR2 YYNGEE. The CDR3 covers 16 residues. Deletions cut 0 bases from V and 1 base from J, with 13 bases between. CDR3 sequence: CASSVATGVPQETQYF. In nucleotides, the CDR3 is TGTGCCAGCAGCGTAGCTACGGGAGTACCCCAAGAGACCCAGTACTTC.

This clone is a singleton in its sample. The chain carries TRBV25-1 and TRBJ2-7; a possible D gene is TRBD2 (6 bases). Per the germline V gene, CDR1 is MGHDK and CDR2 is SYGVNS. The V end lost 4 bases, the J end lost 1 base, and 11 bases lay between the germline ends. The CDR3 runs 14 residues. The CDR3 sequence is CASSVLAPSYEQYF. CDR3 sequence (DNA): TGTGCCAGCAGTGTCCTAGCGCCTTCCTACGAGCAGTACTTC.